These 6 T cell receptor delta chains originate from one sample sequenced in a study of gamma-delta chains in newborns, infants, children. TCRdb made new clone calls on the reads using CATT. The sample has 5,200 or so delta-chain clones; about 3% are singletons. Source material: blood. Receptors originate from a child who was a newborn, infant or young child, either healthy, febrile or measles-vaccinated (not recorded which).

This clone was seen more than once but under ten times. A much larger clone lies one base from this, so it may be a read error. Other DNA sequences in this specimen translate into the identical CDR3. V gene TRDV2 combines with J gene TRDJ3; 13 positions agree with TRDD3. The CDR3 runs to 20 residues. Germline CDR1 and CDR2: GEAIGNYY and EKD. The CDR3 loop reads CACDTPLGDTSSWDTRQMFF. The CDR3 DNA is TGTGCCTGTGACACCCCACTGGGGGATACGAGCTCCTGGGACACCCGCCAGATGTTTTTC.

This clone ranks as medium-sized. Different DNA sequences within this sample yield the same CDR3. CDR3 protein: CALGEILLGGYKLIF. Written as DNA, the CDR3 is TGTGCTCTTGGGGAAATACTACTGGGGGGTTATAAACTCATCTTT. This chain links TRDV1 with TRDJ1; 8 bases fit TRDD3. Trimming at V came to 2 bases and at J to 6 bases, leaving 8 bases not matched to a gene. There are 15 residues in the CDR3. Germline lookup yields CDR1 TSWWSYY and CDR2 QGS.

Only a few counts were recorded for this clone. The mismatch at residue 9 between this DNA's translation and the TCRdb protein of a much larger clone likely reflects a read error; the protein shown is translated from the DNA. Additional DNA sequences in this sample encode the identical CDR3. This chain uses TRDV2 with TRDJ2, with 8 bases fitting TRDD3. CDR3 length: 15 amino acids. The germline gives CDR1 GEAIGNYY, CDR2 EKD. V was pared by 0 bases and J by 4 bases, with 3 bases of the junction left unmatched. CDR3 in DNA: TGTGCCTGTGACACCGTGGGGGATTCGACAGCACAACTCTTCTTT. This codes for CACDTVGDSTAQLFF.

This clone came up a few times. A far larger clone is a single base away, which makes a read error likely. At the DNA level, this CDR3 is encoded by other sequences in the same sample as well. V and J are TRDV2 and TRDJ3, with D perhaps TRDD2 or TRDD3 (5 bases each). The CDR3 loop spans 17 amino acids. Germline V lookup: CDR1 GEAIGNYY, CDR2 EKD. Here the CDR3 reads CACDPYGSSWDTRQMFF. The CDR3 DNA is TGTGCCTGTGACCCCTACGGTAGCTCCTGGGACACCCGGCAGATGTTTTTC.

This clone was seen repeatedly, ten times or more. A read error is the likely source, as a far larger clone sits one nucleotide away. The chain recombines TRDV2 with TRDJ3; TRDD3 might be the D (6 bases). Looked up from germline, CDR1 is GEAIGNYY and CDR2 is EKD. The length of the CDR3 is 19 residues. Between the trimmed V and J ends, which lost 5 bases and 0 bases, there was a span of 19 bases. In nucleotides, the CDR3 is TGTGCCTGTGTCAGCTACTGGGAGGGGACCTCCTGGGACACCCGACAGATGTTTTTC. Translating gives CACVSYWEGTSWDTRQMFF.

This clone was recorded a few times. It differs at one base from a far larger clone, so likely a read error. This rearrangement joins TRAV29/DV5 to TRDJ2; 12 bases agree with TRDD3. The germline gives CDR1 NSMFDY, CDR2 ISSIKDK. The CDR3 spans 24 residues. The V segment lost 1 base and the J segment 0 bases; nucleotides outside the gene matches: 25. This chain's CDR3 is CAASRWSSTRTGGYTRALTAQLFF. CDR3 DNA sequence: TGTGCAGCAAGCCGATGGTCCTCTACCCGTACTGGGGGATACACCAGAGCTTTGACAGCACAACTCTTCTTT.